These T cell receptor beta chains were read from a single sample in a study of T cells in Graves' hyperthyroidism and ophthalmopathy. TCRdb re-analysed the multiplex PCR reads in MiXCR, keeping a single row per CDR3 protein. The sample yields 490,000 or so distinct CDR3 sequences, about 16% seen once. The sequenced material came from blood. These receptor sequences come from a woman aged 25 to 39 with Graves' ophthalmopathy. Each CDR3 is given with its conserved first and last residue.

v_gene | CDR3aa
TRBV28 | CASESPGQYNEQFF
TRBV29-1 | CSVDQGGLGWEQFF
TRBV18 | CASSPAAGGIEKLFF
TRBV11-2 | CASSEREVSPLHF
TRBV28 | CASSLPSSLNSPLHF
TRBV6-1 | CASSSDGTSGILTQYF
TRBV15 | CATSRDLMLEHTQYF
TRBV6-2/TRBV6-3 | CASSYEAGVEAFF
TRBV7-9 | CASSLSSYEQYF
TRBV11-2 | CASSSRGSYNEQFF
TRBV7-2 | CASSFGRVLHGYTF
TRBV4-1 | CASSQGSGGIEKLFF
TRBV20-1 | CSASRASKFYEQYF
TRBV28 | CASSLAGTPTGNQPQHF
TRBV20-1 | CSALDRTFSTDTQYF
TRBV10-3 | CAIPSAPTGELFF
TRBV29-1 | CSVDKGGRTEAFF
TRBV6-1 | CASSARGAGTGELFF
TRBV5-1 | CASRGAKGGTYEQYF
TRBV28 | CASSCRDRSGKETQYF
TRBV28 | CASSRPGLAGGRETQYF
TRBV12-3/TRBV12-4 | CASSLSPGQGGEKLFF
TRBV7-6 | CASSLDPPSGYNEQFF
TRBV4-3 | CASSQERGGSGEQYF
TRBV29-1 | CSVVGTGKEANTEAFF
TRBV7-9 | CASSSQGQEYEQYF
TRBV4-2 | CASSQDPGTDQAFF
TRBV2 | CASRQSGLETQYF